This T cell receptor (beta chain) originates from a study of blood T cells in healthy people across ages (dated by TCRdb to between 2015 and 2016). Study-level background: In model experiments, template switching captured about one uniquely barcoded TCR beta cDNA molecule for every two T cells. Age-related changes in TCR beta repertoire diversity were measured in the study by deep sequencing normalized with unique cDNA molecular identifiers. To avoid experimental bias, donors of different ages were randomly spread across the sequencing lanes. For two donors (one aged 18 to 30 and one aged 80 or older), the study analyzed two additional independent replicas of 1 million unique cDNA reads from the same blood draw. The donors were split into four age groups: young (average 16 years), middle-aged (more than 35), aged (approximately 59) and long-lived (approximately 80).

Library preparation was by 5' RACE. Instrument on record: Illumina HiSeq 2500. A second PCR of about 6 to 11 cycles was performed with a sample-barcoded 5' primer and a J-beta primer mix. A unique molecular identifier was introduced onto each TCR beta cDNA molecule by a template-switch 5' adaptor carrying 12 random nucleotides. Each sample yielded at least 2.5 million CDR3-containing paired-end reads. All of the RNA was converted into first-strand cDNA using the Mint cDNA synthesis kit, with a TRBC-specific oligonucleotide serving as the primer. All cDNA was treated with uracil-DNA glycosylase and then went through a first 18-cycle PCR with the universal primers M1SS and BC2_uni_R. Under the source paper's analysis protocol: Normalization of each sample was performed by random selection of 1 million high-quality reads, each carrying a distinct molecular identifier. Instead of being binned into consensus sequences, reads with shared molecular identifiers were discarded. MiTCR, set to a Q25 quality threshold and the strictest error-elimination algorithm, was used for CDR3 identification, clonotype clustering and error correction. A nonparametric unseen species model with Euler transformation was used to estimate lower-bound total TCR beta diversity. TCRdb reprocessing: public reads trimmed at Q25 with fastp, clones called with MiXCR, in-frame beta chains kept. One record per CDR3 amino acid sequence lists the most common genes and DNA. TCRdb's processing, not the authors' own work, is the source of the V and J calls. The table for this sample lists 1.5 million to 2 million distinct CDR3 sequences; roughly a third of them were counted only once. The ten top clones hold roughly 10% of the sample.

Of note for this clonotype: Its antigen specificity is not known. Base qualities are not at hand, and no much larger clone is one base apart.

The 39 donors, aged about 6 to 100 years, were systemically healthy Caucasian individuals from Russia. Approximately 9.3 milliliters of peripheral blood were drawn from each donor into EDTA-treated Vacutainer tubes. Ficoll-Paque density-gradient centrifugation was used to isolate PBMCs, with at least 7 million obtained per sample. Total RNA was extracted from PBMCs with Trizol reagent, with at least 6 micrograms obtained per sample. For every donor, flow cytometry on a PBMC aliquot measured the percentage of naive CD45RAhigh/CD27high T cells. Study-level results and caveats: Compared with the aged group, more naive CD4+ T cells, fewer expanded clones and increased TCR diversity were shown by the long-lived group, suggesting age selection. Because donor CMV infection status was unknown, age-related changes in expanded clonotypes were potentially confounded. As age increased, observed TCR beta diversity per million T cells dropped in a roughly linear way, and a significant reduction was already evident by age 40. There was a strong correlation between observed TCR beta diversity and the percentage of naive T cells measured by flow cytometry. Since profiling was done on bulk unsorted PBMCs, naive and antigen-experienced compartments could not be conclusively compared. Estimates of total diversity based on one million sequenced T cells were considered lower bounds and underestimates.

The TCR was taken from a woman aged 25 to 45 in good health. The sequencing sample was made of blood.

The CDR3 protein sequence reads: CSARGAGTSVFYEQYF. The bases read TGCAGTGCTAGGGGGGCCGGGACTAGCGTCTTCTACGAGCAGTACTTC. The rearrangement joined TRBV20-1 to TRBJ2-7; 10 nucleotides in the junction match TRBD2. At the junction V is shortened by 3 bases and J by 3 bases; bases outside the gene matches: 11. From its cysteine to its phenylalanine, the CDR3 spans 16 amino acids. Only the CDR3 portion is preserved as DNA: 48 bases, with reading frame beginning at the first base. The germline V gene encodes CDR1 DFQATT and CDR2 SNEGSKA (reference sequence).